This T cell receptor (beta chain) stems from a study of shared clonotypes between healthy human individuals. General study points: Non-shared clonotypes were found to have lower generation probabilities than the clonotypes that were shared by all four of the sorted-subset donors. Several donors held about 5% of naive CD4 clonotypes in common. On the whole, naive subsets had larger estimated richness than memory subsets had.

CDR3 size: 20 residues. Germline V CDR1 and CDR2: SGHTA, FQGTGA. V gave up 2 bases and J gave up 6 bases; unmatched junction bases: 16. Naive CD8 cells lacked CD45RO, underwent positive selection for CCR7 and left out terminally differentiated effector memory CD45RA+ cells. Comment on this clone: Its target is unknown.

Original data processing: With immunoSEQ giving junction-only sequences and no quality scores, filtering differed. TCRdb's copy holds only in-frame clones and misses some; the assay was immunoSEQ multiplex PCR. V and J calls and clone size are given by that table; D and trimming were obtained from the DNA. This repertoire shows under 850,000 clones, 85% to 95% found once; its top ten account for approximately 25%. This clonotype was obtained from a man aged 30 to 39 in good health. The chain is built from TRBV7-3 and TRBJ2-1, with 13 bases lining up with TRBD2. Sequenced: naive CD8+ T cells sorted from blood. The CDR3 protein is CASSLLGLAGEGPGANEQFF. The CDR3 DNA sequence: TGTGCCAGCAGCTTACTCGGACTAGCGGGAGAGGGTCCGGGGGCCAATGAGCAGTTCTTC.